The 12 T cell receptor beta chains listed next were all sequenced from one sample in a study of blood T cell repertoires in COVID-19. Profiling relied on immunoSEQ multiplex PCR, and the TCRdb table lists in-frame clones only, not all of them. Found here are 200,000 to 300,000 clones, 91% of them singletons; the top ten hold approximately 2.6%. The sequencing sample was made of peripheral blood. These TCRs come from a person under 35 with COVID-19, enrolled during active disease.

The chain couples TRBV4-3 to TRBJ2-1, with D unclear. The germline V gene has CDR1 LGHNA and CDR2 YSLEER. The ends were cut back, 0 bases at V and 0 bases at J, with 9 bases in the middle. The CDR3 covers 16 residues. In DNA, the CDR3 is TGCGCCAGCAGCCAAGATTTGTTCAGCTCCTACAATGAGCAGTTCTTC. It encodes CASSQDLFSSYNEQFF.

The V call is TRBV28, the J call TRBJ2-1; 8 positions match TRBD1. This CDR3 contains 14 residues. V dropped 8 bases and J dropped 4; count of bases not matched to a gene: 7. Germline lookup yields CDR1 MDHEN and CDR2 SYDVKM. CDR3 sequence (DNA): TGTGCCAGCTTCCCAGGGGGCGCTTACAATGAGCAGTTCTTC. This encodes CASFPGGAYNEQFF.

The J gene is TRBJ2-1, the V gene TRBV5-6; 7 bases are a match to TRBD1. CDR1 and CDR2 from the germline V gene are SGHDT and YYEEEE. V lost 3 bases, J lost 6 bases, and 3 bases stayed unmatched. This CDR3 contains 13 residues. CDR3 loop: CASSWGTVNEQFF. CDR3 bases: TGTGCCAGCAGCTGGGGGACAGTCAATGAGCAGTTCTTC.

J is TRBJ2-2 and V is TRBV28; the D gene is possibly TRBD1 (5 bases). The CDR3 has 14 amino acids. Germline V gene data show CDR1 as MDHEN and CDR2 as SYDVKM. Deletions cut 5 bases from V and 5 bases from J, with 12 bases between. The CDR3 coding sequence is TGTGCCAGCAGTGGGCGACAGCGAACCGGGGAGCTGTTTTTT. It encodes CASSGRQRTGELFF.

CDR3 sequence reads: CASQIQGGANTGELFF. CDR3 nucleotides: TGCGCCAGCCAGATACAGGGGGGCGCGAACACCGGGGAGCTGTTTTTT. This chain joins TRBV5-1 and TRBJ2-2, with TRBD1 matching over 8 bases. Germline V gene data show CDR1 as SGHRS and CDR2 as YFSETQ. The V and J ends lost 7 bases and 0 bases, in that order; junction bases with no gene match: 8. CDR3 length: 16 residues.

V usage is TRBV6-5 and J usage is TRBJ2-1; TRBD1 aligns across 7 bases. Germline CDR1 MNHEY, CDR2 SVGAGI. The CDR3 is made up of 15 amino acids. Trimming cost V 0 bases and J 5 bases; bases outside gene matches: 4. CDR3 region: CASSYSGTANNEQFF. CDR3 bases: TGTGCCAGCAGTTACTCCGGGACAGCCAACAATGAGCAGTTCTTC.

The chain links TRBV6-1 to TRBJ1-3; TRBD1 is a possible D gene (5 bases). This CDR3 contains 15 residues. The V gene's germline CDR1 is MNHNS and CDR2 SASEGT. Trimming stripped 2 bases from V and 5 bases from J, with 13 bases between. CDR3 coding DNA: TGTGCCAGCAGTGAAATCGGGGGTTCCAGAAACACCATATATTTT. Amino acid sequence: CASSEIGGSRNTIYF.

The chain carries TRBV10-3 and TRBJ2-3, with D possibly matching TRBD2 (6 bases). The CDR3 sequence is 14 residues long. Per the germline V gene, CDR1 is ENHRY and CDR2 is SYGVKD. The ends were cut back, 4 bases at V and 4 bases at J, with 12 bases in the middle. The CDR3 here is CAISGTGAPDTQYF. The CDR3 DNA sequence: TGTGCCATCAGTGGAACGGGAGCCCCAGATACGCAGTATTTT.

V gene TRBV24-1 combines with J gene TRBJ1-2, with 8 bases aligning to TRBD1. V trimming: 12 bases; J trimming: 7 bases; junction bases outside the gene matches: 12. CDR3 length: 13 amino acids. Germline CDR1 is KGHDR and CDR2 is SFDVKD. The CDR3 region is CAVADRVEFGYTF. Written as DNA, the CDR3 is TGTGCCGTCGCGGACAGGGTCGAGTTTGGCTACACCTTC.

The chain has TRBV20-1 and TRBJ2-3, with D perhaps TRBD1 (5 bases). V lost 3 bases and J 7 bases, leaving 8 bases between the germline ends. The germline V gene encodes CDR1 DFQATT and CDR2 SNEGSKA (reference sequence). There are 11 residues in the CDR3. CDR3 nucleotide sequence: TGCAGTGCTAGCCCAGGGAATACGCAGTATTTT. This codes for CSASPGNTQYF.

The table lists this clone with a count of one. The genes are TRBV7-2 and TRBJ2-5; 9 bases agree with TRBD1. J lost 5 bases, V lost 4 bases, and 2 bases had no gene match. The germline V gene has CDR1 SGHTA and CDR2 FQGNSA. This CDR3 is 13 amino acids long. CDR3 residues: CASSWDREETQYF. The DNA of the CDR3 is TGTGCCAGCAGCTGGGACAGGGAGGAGACCCAGTACTTC.

The genes are TRBV28 and TRBJ2-1; 8 bases map to TRBD2. The germline V gene encodes CDR1 MDHEN and CDR2 SYDVKM. J gave up 5 bases and V 3 bases, and 3 bases lay outside the gene matches. The CDR3 contains 14 residues. The CDR3 sequence is CASSLAGGNNEQFF. CDR3 DNA sequence: TGTGCCAGCAGTTTGGCGGGAGGCAACAATGAGCAGTTCTTC. The full variable domain, with the rest looked up from reference TRBV28 and TRBJ2-1, is DVKVTQSSRYLVKRTGEKVFLECVQDMDHENMFWYRQDPGLGLRLIYFSYDVKMKEKGDIPEGYSVSREKKERFSLILESASTNQTSMYLCASSLAGGNNEQFFGPGTRLTVL.